The 23 T cell receptor beta chains presented below share a single source sample, sequenced in a study of T cell responses to AZD1222 COVID-19 vaccine. Assay: immunoSEQ multiplex PCR; the TCRdb copy retains only in-frame clones and omits some. The sample carries roughly 100,000 clones, 90% recorded once. Here the sequenced sample was peripheral blood, taken on day 0 of AZD1222 vaccination. These receptors were taken from an adult in good health.

The chain carries TRBV3-1 (or the pseudogene TRBV3-2) and TRBJ2-5, with D possibly matching TRBD1 (6 bases). V was clipped by 0 bases and J by 5 bases, with 10 bases between them. Germline-derived CDR1 and CDR2 are LGHDT and YNNKEL (reference sequence). This CDR3 has 14 residues. CDR3 in amino acids: CASSQDGRGETQYF. The CDR3 DNA reads as TGTGCCAGCAGCCAAGACGGAAGGGGGGAGACCCAGTACTTC.

The chain couples TRBV30 to TRBJ1-5; 9 bases line up with TRBD1. The junction had 5 bases not matched to a gene; V was cut back by 2 bases and J by 6 bases. The CDR3 extends over 14 amino acids. Per the germline V gene, CDR1 is GTSNPN and CDR2 is SVGIG (reference sequence). CDR3 bases: TGTGCCTGGAGTCCGGGGACAGGGATTCAGCCCCAGCATTTT. This encodes CAWSPGTGIQPQHF.

V usage is TRBV11-2 and J usage is TRBJ1-2, with 8 bases fitting TRBD1. The CDR3 totals 14 residues. CDR1 and CDR2 from the germline V gene are SGHAT and FQNNGV. Trimming at V came to 4 bases and at J to 6 bases, leaving 7 bases not matched to a gene. The CDR3 spells CASSSLTGEDGYTF. CDR3 in DNA: TGTGCCAGCAGCTCTTTGACAGGGGAGGATGGCTACACCTTC.

The chain carries TRBV23-1 and TRBJ1-1; D is possibly TRBD1 (5 bases). TRBV23-1 is flagged as an ORF with uncertain function. The CDR3 loop spans 15 amino acids. The germline V and J ends were trimmed by 0 bases and 4 bases, with 12 bases remaining between them. The CDR3 DNA sequence: TGCGCCAGCAGTCAATCGAACGGGGCTTTCACTGAAGCTTTCTTT. This sequence encodes CASSQSNGAFTEAFF.

The chain combines TRBV7-9 with TRBJ1-1; no definite D call. The CDR3 is made up of 14 amino acids. Germline values: CDR1 SEHNR, CDR2 FQNEAQ (reference sequence). Trimming cost V 2 bases and J 0 bases, with 7 bases left between them. CDR3: CASSLLLVNTEAFF. The CDR3 DNA is TGTGCCAGCAGCTTATTGCTGGTGAACACTGAAGCTTTCTTT.

The chain joins TRBV5-1 to TRBJ2-5, with 8 positions matching TRBD2. Per germline, CDR1 SGHRS and CDR2 YFSETQ. The CDR3 covers 14 residues. V shed 2 bases, J shed 3 bases, and the junction held 3 bases outside the gene matches. CDR3 region: CASSLGTSKETQYF. In DNA, the CDR3 is TGCGCCAGCAGCTTAGGGACTAGTAAAGAGACCCAGTACTTC.

In DNA, the CDR3 is TGTGCCAGCAGCTTAGGAGCCGGTAGTCTTCAAACCATATATTTT. This codes for CASSLGAGSLQTIYF. This chain links TRBV7-9 with TRBJ1-3; no definite D call. The CDR3 spans 15 residues. V lost 1 base, J lost 10 bases, and 17 bases lay in between. CDR1 and CDR2 (germline): SEHNR, FQNEAQ (reference sequence).

In DNA, the CDR3 is TGTGCCAGCAGGAAGGGACAGGGGGCGAATACTGAAGCTTTCTTT. This encodes CASRKGQGANTEAFF. The J gene is TRBJ1-1, the V gene TRBV25-1; TRBD1 aligns across 12 bases. J was trimmed by 5 bases and V by 6 bases; bases with no gene match: 7. Germline loops: CDR1 MGHDK, CDR2 SYGVNS. This CDR3 region has 15 residues. The full variable domain, with the rest looked up from reference TRBV25-1 and TRBJ1-1, is EADIYQTPRYLVIGTGKKITLECSQTMGHDKMYWYQQDPGMELHLIHYSYGVNSTEKGDLSSESTVSRIRTEHFPLTLESARPSHTSQYLCASRKGQGANTEAFFGQGTRLTVV.

The J gene is TRBJ2-3, the V gene TRBV9, with TRBD2 matching 9 bases. Trimming cost V 4 bases and J 1 base; bases outside gene matches: 1. The germline V gene encodes CDR1 SGDLS and CDR2 YYNGEE. The CDR3 is made up of 14 amino acids. CDR3 loop: CASSPSGGTDTQYF. The CDR3 coding sequence is TGTGCCAGCAGCCCTAGCGGGGGCACAGATACGCAGTATTTT.

CDR3: CATSAQVTGELFF. DNA of the CDR3: TGTGCCACCAGTGCCCAGGTCACCGGGGAGCTGTTTTTT. The rearrangement uses TRBV24-1 and TRBJ2-2; no definite D call. The CDR3 is 13 residues long. Germline-derived CDR1 and CDR2 are KGHDR and SFDVKD. Trimming stripped 5 bases from V and 4 bases from J, with 7 bases between.

The CDR3 nucleotides are TGTGCCAGCAGTTACTCGAGCAGCAACAATGAGCAGTTCTTC. This translates into CASSYSSSNNEQFF. The chain joins TRBV6-5 to TRBJ2-1; D call uncertain. V lost 0 bases and J 5 bases, leaving 8 bases between the germline ends. CDR1 is MNHEY and CDR2 is SVGAGI in the germline V gene. The CDR3 consists of 14 residues.

The V call is TRBV27, the J call TRBJ1-5; maybe TRBD1 (5 bases). The V gene lost 3 bases and the J gene lost 8 bases, with 17 bases spanning the gap. Germline CDR1 and CDR2: MNHEY and SMNVEV (reference sequence). The CDR3 has 15 amino acids. CDR3 in DNA: TGTGCCAGCAGTTTGAAGGGACGGACGACGGAGCCCCAGCATTTT. Translation gives CASSLKGRTTEPQHF.

This chain joins TRBV5-1 and TRBJ1-5; D perhaps matches TRBD1 (6 bases). The germline CDR1 and CDR2 sequences are SGHRS and YFSETQ. This CDR3 is 15 amino acids long. Between the trimmed V and J ends, which lost 2 bases and 5 bases, there was a span of 14 bases. CDR3 amino acids: CASSFEGGGDQPQHF. DNA of the CDR3: TGCGCCAGCAGCTTTGAGGGGGGCGGGGATCAGCCCCAGCATTTT.

The DNA for the CDR3 is TGCGCCAGCAGCCAAGTCAGTGTCGGCCGGTACGAGCAGTACTTC. Residues: CASSQVSVGRYEQYF. This rearrangement joins TRBV4-1 to TRBJ2-7; no clear D. This CDR3 spans 15 amino acids. Per the germline V gene, CDR1 is MGHRA and CDR2 is YSYEKL. The V and J ends lost 1 base and 4 bases respectively, with 14 bases between them.

This chain joins TRBV2 and TRBJ1-5, with 9 nucleotides matching TRBD1. With V trimmed by 5 bases and J by 1 base, 3 bases remained unmatched. There are 15 residues in the CDR3. CDR1 is SNHLY, CDR2 FYNNEI, per germline. CDR3 region: CASSLTGGSNQPQHF. CDR3 coding DNA: TGTGCCAGCAGTCTGACAGGGGGGAGCAATCAGCCCCAGCATTTT.

The CDR3 DNA is TGTGCCAGCAGCGTCCGGGACAGCCCTGACGAGCAGTACTTC. It yields the protein CASSVRDSPDEQYF. V gene TRBV3-1 (or the pseudogene TRBV3-2) combines with J gene TRBJ2-7, with 7 bases matching TRBD1. Losses at the gene ends were 5 bases for V and 5 bases for J; bases not matched to a gene: 9. In germline, CDR1 is LGHDT, CDR2 YNNKEL (reference sequence). There are 14 residues in the CDR3.

This clone was found once. This chain connects TRBV2 to TRBJ1-1; 10 bases agree with TRBD1. Germline V gives CDR1 SNHLY, CDR2 FYNNEI. J was trimmed by 5 bases and V by 5 bases; bases with no gene match: 5. The CDR3 extends over 14 amino acids. The chain's CDR3 is CASSPDRGETEAFF. As DNA, the CDR3 is TGTGCCAGCAGTCCGGACAGGGGGGAAACTGAAGCTTTCTTT.

This clone has just one count. V gene TRBV7-9 combines with J gene TRBJ1-1; possibly TRBD1 for D (5 bases). Germline values: CDR1 SEHNR, CDR2 FQNEAQ (reference sequence). V lost 2 bases to trimming and J lost 11 bases, with 12 bases between them. The CDR3 sequence is 12 residues long. CDR3 bases: TGTGCCAGCAGCTTAAAAGGGGCGGATGCTTTCTTT. Encoded protein: CASSLKGADAFF.

V gene TRBV3-1 (or the pseudogene TRBV3-2) combines with J gene TRBJ1-5, with TRBD1 as a possible D gene (6 bases). CDR1 and CDR2 (germline): LGHDT, YNNKEL (reference sequence). The CDR3 is made up of 14 amino acids. V was shortened by 3 bases and J by 6 bases, with 12 bases between the two germline ends. CDR3 DNA sequence: TGTGCCAGCAGCCAGGGGGGGGCGGGTCAGCCCCAGCATTTT. It yields the protein CASSQGGAGQPQHF.

Only one count was recorded for this clone. CDR3 in DNA: TGTGCCAGCAGTGAAAGGGCATTTACCGGGGAGCTGTTTTTT. This gives the protein CASSERAFTGELFF. The chain links TRBV2 to TRBJ2-2, with unresolved D. The length of the CDR3 is 14 residues. From germline, CDR1 is SNHLY and CDR2 FYNNEI. V was cut by 2 bases and J by 5 bases, with 9 bases left in between.

This chain uses TRBV11-3 with TRBJ2-1, with TRBD2 matching 12 bases. The CDR3 has 19 amino acids. Germline CDR1 SGHNT, CDR2 YENEEA. The V gene end was trimmed by 0 bases and the J gene end by 2 bases; junction bases not matched to a gene: 8. The CDR3 reads CASSLDRWTSGETYNEQFF. The CDR3 DNA reads as TGTGCCAGCAGCTTAGACCGCTGGACTAGCGGGGAAACCTACAATGAGCAGTTCTTC.

This rearrangement joins TRBV6-4 to TRBJ1-2; D gene unclear. With 0 bases removed from V and 7 bases from J, the gap between germline ends came to 3 bases. This CDR3 has 11 amino acids. Germline CDR1 and CDR2: MRHNA and SNTAGT. The CDR3 region has the DNA TGTGCCAGCAGTGACTCTGGTGGCTACACCTTC. It is translated as CASSDSGGYTF.

The genes are TRBV6-5 and TRBJ1-1, with D perhaps matching TRBD1 (5 bases). Trimming removed 2 bases at V and 6 bases at J, with 7 bases between. Germline CDR1 reads MNHEY; CDR2 reads SVGAGI. The CDR3 spans 12 residues. The CDR3 sequence is CASSYGGAEAFF. As DNA, the CDR3 is TGTGCCAGCAGTTACGGGGGGGCTGAAGCTTTCTTT.